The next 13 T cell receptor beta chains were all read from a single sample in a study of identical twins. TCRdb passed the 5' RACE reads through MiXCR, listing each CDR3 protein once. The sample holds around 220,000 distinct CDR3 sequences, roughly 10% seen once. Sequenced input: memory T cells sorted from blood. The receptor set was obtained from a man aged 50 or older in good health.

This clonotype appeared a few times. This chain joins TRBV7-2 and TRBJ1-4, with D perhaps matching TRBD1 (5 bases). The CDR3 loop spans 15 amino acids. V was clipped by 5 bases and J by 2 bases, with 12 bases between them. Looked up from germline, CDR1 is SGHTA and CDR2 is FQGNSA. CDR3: CASSPRGNTNEKLFF. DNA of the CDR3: TGTGCCAGCAGCCCGAGGGGTAACACTAATGAAAAACTGTTTTTT.

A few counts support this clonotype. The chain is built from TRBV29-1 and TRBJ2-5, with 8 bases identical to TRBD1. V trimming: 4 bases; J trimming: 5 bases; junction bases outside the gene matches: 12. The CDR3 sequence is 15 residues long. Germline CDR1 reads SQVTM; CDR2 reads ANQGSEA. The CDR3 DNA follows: TGCAGCGTTGGAACGGGTCAGGGGGCTGGGGAGACCCAGTACTTC. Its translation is CSVGTGQGAGETQYF.

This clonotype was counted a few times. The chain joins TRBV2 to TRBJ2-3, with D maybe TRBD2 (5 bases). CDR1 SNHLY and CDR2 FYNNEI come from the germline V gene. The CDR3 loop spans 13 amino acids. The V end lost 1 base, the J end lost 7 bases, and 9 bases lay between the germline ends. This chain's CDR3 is CASSEEVANTQYF. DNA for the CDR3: TGTGCCAGCAGTGAAGAAGTAGCGAATACGCAGTATTTT. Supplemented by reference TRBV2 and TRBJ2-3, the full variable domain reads EPEVTQTPSHQVTQMGQEVILRCVPISNHLYFYWYRQILGQKVEFLVSFYNNEISEKSEIFDDQFSVERPDGSNFTLKIRSTKLEDSAMYFCASSEEVANTQYFGPGTRLTVL.

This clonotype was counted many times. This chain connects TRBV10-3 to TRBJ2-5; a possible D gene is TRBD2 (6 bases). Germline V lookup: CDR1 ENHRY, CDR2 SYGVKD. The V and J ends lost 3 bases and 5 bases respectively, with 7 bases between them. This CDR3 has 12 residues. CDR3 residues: CAISEREETQYF. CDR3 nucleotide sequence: TGTGCCATCAGTGAACGGGAGGAGACCCAGTACTTC.

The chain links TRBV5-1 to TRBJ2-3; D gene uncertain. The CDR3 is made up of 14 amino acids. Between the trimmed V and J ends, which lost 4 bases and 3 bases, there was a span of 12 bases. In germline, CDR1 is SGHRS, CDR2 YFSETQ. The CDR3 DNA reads TGCGCCAGCAGCCATAAAGAACAGACAGATACGCAGTATTTT. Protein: CASSHKEQTDTQYF.

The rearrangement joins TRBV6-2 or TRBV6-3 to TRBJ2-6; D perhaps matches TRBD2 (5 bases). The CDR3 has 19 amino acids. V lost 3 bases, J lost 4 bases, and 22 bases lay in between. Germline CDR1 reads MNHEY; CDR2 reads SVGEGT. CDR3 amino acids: CASSYPGKLTRPGANVLTF. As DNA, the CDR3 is TGTGCCAGCAGTTATCCCGGGAAACTGACCCGTCCCGGGGCCAACGTCCTGACTTTC.

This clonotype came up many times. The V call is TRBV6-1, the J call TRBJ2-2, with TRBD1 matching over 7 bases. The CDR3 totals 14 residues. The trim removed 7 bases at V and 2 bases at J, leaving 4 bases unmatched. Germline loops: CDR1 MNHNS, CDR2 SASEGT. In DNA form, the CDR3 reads TGTGCCAGCACCCGACAGGGAAACACCGGGGAGCTGTTTTTT. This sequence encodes CASTRQGNTGELFF.

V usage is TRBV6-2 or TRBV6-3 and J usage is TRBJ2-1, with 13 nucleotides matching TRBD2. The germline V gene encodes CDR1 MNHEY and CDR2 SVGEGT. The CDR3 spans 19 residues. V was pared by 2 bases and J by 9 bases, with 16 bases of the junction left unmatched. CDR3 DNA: TGTGCCAGCAGTTACGAGAGAAGGTCCGGACTAGCGGGAGTAGGTGAGCAGTTCTTC. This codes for CASSYERRSGLAGVGEQFF.

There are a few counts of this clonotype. The CDR3 sequence: CASSPGNLRGENIQYF. CDR3 bases: TGTGCCAGCTCACCGGGGAACCTACGCGGGGAAAACATTCAGTACTTC. This rearrangement joins TRBV18 to TRBJ2-4; TRBD2 might be the D (6 bases). With 3 bases removed from V and 5 bases from J, the gap between germline ends came to 17 bases. Germline loops: CDR1 KGHSH, CDR2 LQKENI. The CDR3 extends over 16 amino acids. Full variable domain (rest looked up from reference TRBV18 and TRBJ2-4): NAGVMQNPRHLVRRRGQEARLRCSPMKGHSHVYWYRQLPEEGLKFMVYLQKENIIDESGMPKERFSAEFPKEGPSILRIQQVVRGDSAAYFCASSPGNLRGENIQYFGAGTRLSVL.

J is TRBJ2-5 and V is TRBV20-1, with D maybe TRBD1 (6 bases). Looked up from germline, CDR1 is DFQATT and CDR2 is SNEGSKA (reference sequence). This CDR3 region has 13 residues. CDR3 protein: CVAQGISQETQYF. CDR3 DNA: TGCGTTGCACAGGGAATCTCCCAAGAGACCCAGTACTTC.

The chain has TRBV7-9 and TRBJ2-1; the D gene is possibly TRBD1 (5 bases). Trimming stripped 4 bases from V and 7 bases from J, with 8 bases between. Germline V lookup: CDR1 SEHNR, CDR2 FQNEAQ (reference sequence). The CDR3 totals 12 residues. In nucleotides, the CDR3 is TGTGCCAGCAGCTCCAGGGTTAATGAGCAGTTCTTC. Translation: CASSSRVNEQFF.

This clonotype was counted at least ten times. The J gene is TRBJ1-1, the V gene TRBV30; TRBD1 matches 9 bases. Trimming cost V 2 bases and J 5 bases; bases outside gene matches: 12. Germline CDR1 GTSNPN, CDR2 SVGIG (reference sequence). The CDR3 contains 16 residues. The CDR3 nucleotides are TGTGCCTGGAGTCCTCCCAACAGGGGGCGGTGGACTGAAGCTTTCTTT. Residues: CAWSPPNRGRWTEAFF.

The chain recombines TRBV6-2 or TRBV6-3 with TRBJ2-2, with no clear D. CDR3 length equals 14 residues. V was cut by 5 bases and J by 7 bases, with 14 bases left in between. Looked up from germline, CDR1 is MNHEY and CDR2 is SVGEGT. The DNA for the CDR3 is TGTGCCAGCAGTAGGAGCAATAGGGACGGGGAGCTGTTTTTT. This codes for CASSRSNRDGELFF.